The source of this T cell receptor (beta chain) is a study of T cell repertoires in cytomegalovirus infection. About the study: Evidence of both CMV infection and a matching HLA type came from public TCR beta signatures. Study results and limitations: There were carriers of CMV plus the relevant HLA, and cumulative public TCR beta family frequency identified them. The ex vivo response was dominated by HLA-C-restricted CMV-specific TCR beta clonotypes.

TCRdb used MiXCR to reprocess the reads, holding one entry per CDR3 protein. The repertoire holds about 110,000 distinct CDR3 sequences, with over 40% as singletons. Notes on this clonotype: The antigen is unknown.

The CDR3 is 16 residues long. The V gene end was trimmed by 5 bases and the J gene end by 5 bases; junction bases not matched to a gene: 11. Germline V CDR1 and CDR2: MDHEN, SYDVKM. The input for sequencing was CD8+ T cells from cultured PBMCs, taken from culture after CMV antigen stimulation. The chain has TRBV28 and TRBJ2-1, with TRBD2 matching over 8 bases. The origin of this receptor is a human donor in good health (CMV status not recorded). Some clones in this sample may be carry-over from other donors' samples. Written as DNA, the CDR3 is TGTGCCAGCAGTCACCTGGGAGCGGGGGAAGACAATGAGCAGTTCTTC. Translating it yields CASSHLGAGEDNEQFF. Looking up the rest from reference TRBV28 and TRBJ2-1 gives the full variable domain: DVKVTQSSRYLVKRTGEKVFLECVQDMDHENMFWYRQDPGLGLRLIYFSYDVKMKEKGDIPEGYSVSREKKERFSLILESASTNQTSMYLCASSHLGAGEDNEQFFGPGTRLTVL.